This entry lists 18 T cell receptor beta chains sequenced from one sample in a study of blood T cell repertoires in COVID-19. Method: immunoSEQ multiplex PCR; TCRdb's copy keeps in-frame clones and lacks some. The sample lists about 9,900 clones, about 81% occurring once. The specimen was peripheral blood. Every receptor here comes from a man in his 60s with active COVID-19.

The CDR3 region has the DNA TGTGCCAGTAGTGGAACAGTTCATTCACCCCTCCACTTT. It yields the protein CASSGTVHSPLHF. The chain has TRBV19 and TRBJ1-6; the D is unclear. Per the germline V gene, CDR1 is LNHDA and CDR2 is SQIVND (reference sequence). V was cut by 5 bases and J by 8 bases, with 10 bases left in between. The length of the CDR3 is 13 residues.

This chain uses TRBV2 with TRBJ1-6, with D maybe TRBD1 (5 bases). The V end was cut by 6 bases, the J end by 7 bases, with 19 bases between. Germline CDR1 reads SNHLY; CDR2 reads FYNNEI. This CDR3 contains 16 residues. CDR3 loop: CASRPTGGFGNSPLHF. The DNA for the CDR3 is TGTGCCAGCAGGCCGACCGGGGGGTTCGGGAATTCACCCCTCCACTTT.

This clone was observed a few times. V gene TRBV28 combines with J gene TRBJ2-1, with D maybe TRBD2 (6 bases). V shed 6 bases and J shed 6 bases, with 21 bases lying between them. The CDR3 sequence is 16 residues long. The germline V gene encodes CDR1 MDHEN and CDR2 SYDVKM. CDR3 amino acids: CASSLPPGLRINEQFF. CDR3 DNA sequence: TGTGCCAGCAGCCTGCCACCGGGACTCCGCATCAATGAGCAGTTCTTC.

This chain connects TRBV3-1 (or the pseudogene TRBV3-2) to TRBJ1-1; TRBD1 is a possible D gene (5 bases). Trimming took 6 bases from V and 7 from J, leaving 18 bases between them. Germline-derived CDR1 and CDR2 are LGHDT and YNNKEL (reference sequence). The CDR3 has 14 amino acids. CDR3 bases: TGTGCCAGCAGGCCGGGACTCCAGCCTCATGAAGCTTTCTTT. It yields the protein CASRPGLQPHEAFF.

This chain joins TRBV4-3 and TRBJ2-3; 15 nucleotides agree with TRBD2. CDR1 is LGHNA, CDR2 YSLEER, per germline. The CDR3 has 18 residues. J gave up 2 bases and V 1 base, and 4 bases lay outside the gene matches. CDR3 nucleotides: TGCGCCAGCAGCCAAGTGGGGACTAGCGGGGGGATCACAGATACGCAGTATTTT. Protein sequence: CASSQVGTSGGITDTQYF.

The chain carries TRBV5-8 and TRBJ2-1; D may be TRBD2 (5 bases). Germline V lookup: CDR1 SGHTS, CDR2 YDEGEE. The CDR3 sequence is 15 residues long. Trimming left V 4 bases short and J 2 bases short, with 13 bases between. The CDR3: CASSPRVDPYNEQFF. DNA for the CDR3: TGTGCCAGCAGCCCGCGGGTGGACCCCTACAATGAGCAGTTCTTC.

The gene calls are TRBV7-7 and TRBJ1-4; D may be TRBD1 (6 bases). CDR3 length: 15 residues. V lost 1 base and J 5 bases, leaving 11 bases between the germline ends. Germline V gene lookup returns CDR1 SSHAT and CDR2 FNYEAQ (reference sequence). The CDR3 sequence is CASSLGTASNEKLFF. DNA of the CDR3: TGTGCCAGCAGCTTAGGGACAGCCTCAAATGAAAAACTGTTTTTT. The full variable domain, its missing parts supplied by reference TRBV7-7 and TRBJ1-4, is GAGVSQSPRYKVTKRGQDVTLRCDPISSHATLYWYQQALGQGPEFLTYFNYEAQPDKSGLPSDRFSAERPEGSISTLTIQRTEQRDSAMYRCASSLGTASNEKLFFGSGTQLSVL.

DNA of the CDR3: TGTGCCAGCAGCTTTCGCCAAGAGACCCAGTACTTC. Protein sequence: CASSFRQETQYF. The J gene is TRBJ2-5, the V gene TRBV11-2; D ambiguous. CDR1 SGHAT and CDR2 FQNNGV come from the germline V gene. This CDR3 is 12 amino acids long. Trimming cost V 3 bases and J 1 base, with 3 bases left between them.

The genes are TRBV12-5 and TRBJ2-2; 10 positions match TRBD2. The CDR3 sequence is 17 residues long. J gave up 5 bases and V 3 bases, and 9 bases lay outside the gene matches. Germline CDR1 is LGHNT and CDR2 is FRNRAP. The CDR3 region is CASGLERAGGTTGELFF. CDR3 bases: TGTGCTAGTGGTTTAGAACGAGCGGGAGGGACGACCGGGGAGCTGTTTTTT.

The rearrangement links TRBV15 to TRBJ2-5, with a weak D call TRBD2 (5 bases). The germline gives CDR1 LNHNV, CDR2 YYDKDF (reference sequence). With 5 bases removed from V and 4 bases from J, the gap between germline ends came to 14 bases. CDR3 length equals 14 residues. The CDR3 loop is CATSGPMAGETQYF. Here the CDR3 DNA reads TGTGCCACCAGCGGGCCTATGGCGGGAGAGACCCAGTACTTC. Variable domain in full (rest from reference TRBV15 and TRBJ2-5): DAMVIQNPRYQVTQFGKPVTLSCSQTLNHNVMYWYQQKSSQAPKLLFHYYDKDFNNEADTPDNFQSRRPNTSFCFLDIRSPGLGDTAMYLCATSGPMAGETQYFGPGTRLLVL.

This clone was detected only a few times. CDR3 amino acids: CASSSTLGEQYF. The DNA for the CDR3 is TGTGCCAGTAGCTCTACCCTAGGCGAGCAGTACTTC. The chain joins TRBV19 to TRBJ2-7; D is uncertain. Trimming shortened V by 6 bases and J by 6 bases, and 12 bases separated the two germline ends. The CDR3 has 12 amino acids. Germline-derived CDR1 and CDR2 are LNHDA and SQIVND (reference sequence).

The chain is built from TRBV29-1 and TRBJ2-5; TRBD1 matches 10 bases. This CDR3 has 14 residues. Per the germline V gene, CDR1 is SQVTM and CDR2 is ANQGSEA. J gave up 5 bases and V 6 bases, and 9 bases lay outside the gene matches. CDR3 bases: TGCAGCGTGCGCCCGACAGGGGGCCCGGAGACCCAGTACTTC. This encodes CSVRPTGGPETQYF. Together with reference TRBV29-1 and TRBJ2-5, the CDR3 gives the full variable domain: SAVISQKPSRDICQRGTSLTIQCQVDSQVTMMFWYRQQPGQSLTLIATANQGSEATYESGFVIDKFPISRPNLTFSTLTVSNMSPEDSSIYLCSVRPTGGPETQYFGPGTRLLVL.

The J gene is TRBJ2-1, the V gene TRBV6-2 or TRBV6-3, with 9 bases matching TRBD2. The CDR3 totals 17 residues. V lost 6 bases, J lost 2 bases, and 11 bases stayed unmatched. Germline CDR1 MNHEY, CDR2 SVGEGT. The CDR3: CASSPSAGGRAYNEQFF. CDR3 sequence (DNA): TGTGCCAGCAGCCCGAGTGCGGGCGGGAGGGCCTACAATGAGCAGTTCTTC.

The CDR3 DNA is TGTGCCAGCAGCCTTAGGACAGGCGGTCGGGAGCAGTTCTTC. Encoded protein: CASSLRTGGREQFF. V gene TRBV7-2 combines with J gene TRBJ2-1, with TRBD1 matching 7 bases. Germline trimming cut 5 bases from V and 10 bases from J; bases unmatched to any gene: 11. This CDR3 contains 14 residues. Germline V gene sequence: CDR1 SGHTA, CDR2 FQGNSA.

The chain combines TRBV6-6 with TRBJ2-7, with 7 bases fitting TRBD2. The CDR3 is made up of 15 amino acids. The germline V gene encodes CDR1 MNHNY and CDR2 SVGAGI (reference sequence). V was clipped by 0 bases and J by 5 bases; unmatched bases: 7. CDR3 DNA sequence: TGTGCCAGCAGTTACTCGAGTGCGCGGGAGCACGAGCAGTACTTC. This encodes CASSYSSAREHEQYF.

This clone appeared a few times. The chain joins TRBV12-5 to TRBJ1-1; D possibly corresponds to TRBD1 (6 bases). CDR1 LGHNT and CDR2 FRNRAP come from the germline V gene. The CDR3 is made up of 13 amino acids. V was pared by 6 bases and J by 5 bases, with 13 bases between. CDR3 protein: CASGLSGDTEAFF. In DNA, the CDR3 is TGTGCTAGTGGCCTCTCAGGGGATACTGAAGCTTTCTTT. Full variable domain (remainder filled in from reference TRBV12-5 and TRBJ1-1): DARVTQTPRHKVTEMGQEVTMRCQPILGHNTVFWYRQTMMQGLELLAYFRNRAPLDDSGMPKDRFSAEMPDATLATLKIQPSEPRDSAVYFCASGLSGDTEAFFGQGTRLTVV.

The chain has TRBV2 and TRBJ1-5; 10 bases fit TRBD1. With V trimmed by 2 bases and J by 0 bases, 7 bases remained unmatched. This CDR3 is 18 amino acids long. Germline V gene sequence: CDR1 SNHLY, CDR2 FYNNEI. CDR3 coding DNA: TGTGCCAGCAGTGAAATTGGACAGGGGGTTTATAGCAATCAGCCCCAGCATTTT. Translating gives CASSEIGQGVYSNQPQHF.

The chain is built from TRBV5-6 and TRBJ1-6, with 7 bases aligning to TRBD1. This CDR3 has 16 residues. The V and J ends lost 1 base and 5 bases, in that order; junction bases with no gene match: 6. Germline loops: CDR1 SGHDT, CDR2 YYEEEE. Here the CDR3 DNA reads TGTGCCAGCAGCTTGCTCCGGGACAGAGATAATTCACCCCTCCACTTT. This sequence encodes CASSLLRDRDNSPLHF.